The present entry profiles one T cell receptor (beta chain) with its context. Reasons for excluding patients were uncontrolled infection, other autoimmune disease, pregnancy or lactation. There are 13 residues in the CDR3. Trimming stripped 5 bases from V and 4 bases from J, with 11 bases between. From germline, CDR1 is LNHDA and CDR2 SQIVND (reference sequence). The source of the sample is a study of T cells in Graves' hyperthyroidism and ophthalmopathy. Amplification yielded TCR beta CDR3 regions, with RNA transcripts as the source. Initially, a first-round RT-PCR of the TCR CDR3 employed the HTBI primer set. TCRdb re-analysed the multiplex PCR reads in MiXCR, keeping a single row per CDR3 protein. The profile shows 500,000 to 600,000 distinct CDR3 sequences, 46% of them singletons.

The receptor's source is an adult woman with Graves' disease, either hyperthyroidism or ophthalmopathy (not recorded which). J is TRBJ1-1 and V is TRBV19; the D gene is possibly TRBD1 (5 bases). Sequenced input: peripheral blood or thyroid tissue (not recorded which). The CDR3 here is CASSRRGVTEAFF. CDR3 bases: TGTGCCAGTAGTCGTAGGGGTGTCACTGAAGCTTTCTTT.